This TCR beta chain was found in a study of blood T cells in healthy people across ages. Study results and caveats: PBMCs were not sorted, which prevented a conclusive comparison of naive versus antigen-experienced cells.

The authors ran a second PCR of roughly 6 to 12 cycles using a sample-barcoded 5' primer and a J-beta primer mix. TCRdb ran MiXCR on the 5' RACE reads and lists one entry per CDR3 protein. The sample yields 550,000 to 800,000 distinct CDR3 sequences, around a fifth seen once. V lost 5 bases to trimming and J lost 6 bases, with 16 bases between them. Germline V lookup: CDR1 MNHEY, CDR2 SVGAGI. The CDR3 runs 15 residues. Turning to this clonotype: Its antigen is not identified.

The TCR sequence derives from a man between 65 and 79 years old in good health. The sequencing sample was made of blood. The gene calls are TRBV6-5 and TRBJ1-4; the D gene is possibly TRBD1 (6 bases). CDR3 DNA sequence: TGTGCCAGCAGTCCAAGGGGGGTCGTACATGAAAAACTGTTTTTT. This gives the protein CASSPRGVVHEKLFF.